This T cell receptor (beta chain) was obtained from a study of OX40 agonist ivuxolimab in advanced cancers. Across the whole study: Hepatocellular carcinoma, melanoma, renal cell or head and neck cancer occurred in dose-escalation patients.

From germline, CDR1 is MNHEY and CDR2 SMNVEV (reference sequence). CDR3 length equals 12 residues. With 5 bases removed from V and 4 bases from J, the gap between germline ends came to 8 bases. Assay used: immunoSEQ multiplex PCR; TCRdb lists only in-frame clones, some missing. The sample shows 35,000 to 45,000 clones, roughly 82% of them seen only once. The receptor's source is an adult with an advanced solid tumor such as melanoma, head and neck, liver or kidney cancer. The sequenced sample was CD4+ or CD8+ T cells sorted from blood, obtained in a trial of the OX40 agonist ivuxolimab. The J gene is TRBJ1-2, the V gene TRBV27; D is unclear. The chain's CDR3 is CASSPGFYGYTF. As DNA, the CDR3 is TGTGCCAGCAGTCCGGGTTTCTATGGCTACACCTTC.